The 20 T cell receptor beta chains below were found in one sample sequenced in a study of metastatic and nonmetastatic thyroid tumors (dated by TCRdb to 2018 to 2020). Receptor libraries were prepared by PCR. The instrument given in TCRdb is Illumina HiSeq 4000. Using fastp at Q25 and MiXCR, TCRdb reprocessed the public reads and kept productive beta chains. This sample lists some 7,400 clones; under 30% were detected once. The top ten clonotypes cover approximately 25% of the sample. No treatment had been received by any patient before thyroid surgery. Input material: adjacent normal tissue. These TCRs come from a male donor with papillary thyroid cancer or a benign thyroid nodule (not recorded which). Some clones in this sample may be carry-over from other donors' samples.

This clone has ten or more counts. The germline gene is not matched at one end of the junction; a read error may be the cause. This chain connects TRBV7-6 to TRBJ1-6; no firm D call. The CDR3 runs 13 residues. Germline lookup yields CDR1 SGHVS and CDR2 FNYEAQ. Written as DNA, the CDR3 is TGTGCCAGCCAGGACTCCTATGATTCACCCCTCCACTTT. Its protein is CASQDSYDSPLHF. The full variable domain, rest sourced from reference TRBV7-6 and TRBJ1-6, is GAGVSQSPRYKVTKRGQDVALRCDPISGHVSLYWYRQALGQGPEFLTYFNYEAQQDKSGLPNDRFSAERPEGSISTLTIQRTEQRDSAMYRCASQDSYDSPLHFGNGTRLTVT.

This clone was recorded at least ten times. The gene calls are TRBV6-4 and TRBJ2-3; maybe TRBD2 (7 bases). This CDR3 spans 14 amino acids. Trimming pared 3 bases from V and 2 bases from J, leaving 9 bases between. Germline CDR1 and CDR2: MRHNA and SNTAGT. CDR3 nucleotides: TGTGCCAGCAGTGAGGGGGGGGCCACAGATACGCAGTATTTT. Translation: CASSEGGATDTQYF.

J is TRBJ2-7 and V is TRBV20-1; D possibly corresponds to TRBD2 (5 bases). The ends were cut back, 4 bases at V and 6 bases at J, with 10 bases in the middle. CDR3 length equals 11 residues. From germline, CDR1 is DFQATT and CDR2 SNEGSKA (reference sequence). The CDR3 here is CSAKNAGEQYF. CDR3 coding DNA: TGCAGTGCTAAGAACGCGGGCGAGCAGTACTTC.

The chain couples TRBV18 to TRBJ2-3, with D uncertain. Germline V gives CDR1 KGHSH, CDR2 LQKENI. The CDR3 sequence is 14 residues long. Between the trimmed V and J ends, which lost 4 bases and 1 base, there was a span of 9 bases. CDR3 protein: CASSLSLGTDTQYF. The DNA of the CDR3 is TGTGCCAGCTCACTATCCCTCGGCACAGATACGCAGTATTTT.

This clone was recorded at least ten times. The chain joins TRBV5-1 to TRBJ2-6, with TRBD1 identical over 8 bases. V was clipped by 0 bases and J by 0 bases; unmatched bases: 14. The CDR3 consists of 21 residues. CDR1 and CDR2 (germline): SGHRS, YFSETQ. In nucleotides, the CDR3 is TGCGCCAGCAGCTTGGCCCGGCAGGGGGCGACTACGTACTCTGGGGCCAACGTCCTGACTTTC. It encodes CASSLARQGATTYSGANVLTF.

This clone was counted only a few times. A much larger clone is a single base away; this may be a read error. The CDR3 ends on some other residue instead of the conserved phenylalanine or tryptophan, so this is likely a read error. The chain employs TRBV12-3 or TRBV12-4 and TRBJ2-1; TRBD2 matches 13 bases. Trimming removed 6 bases from V and 10 bases from J; junction bases left unmatched: 9. The CDR3 is 15 amino acids. This chain's CDR3 is CASSLLAGGLGEQFL. The CDR3 DNA reads TGTGCCAGCAGCCTACTAGCGGGAGGGCTAGGCGAGCAGTTCCTC.

A few counts support this clone. J is TRBJ2-7 and V is TRBV29-1; TRBD2 agrees at 7 bases. This CDR3 spans 13 amino acids. Germline lookup yields CDR1 SQVTM and CDR2 ANQGSEA. V gave up 4 bases and J gave up 6 bases; unmatched junction bases: 9. Here the CDR3 DNA reads TGCAGCGTTGGAAGGGACTACGGATCCGAGCAGTACTTC. This codes for CSVGRDYGSEQYF.

The chain combines TRBV6-1 with TRBJ2-7; D unresolved. The CDR3 spans 15 residues. Per germline, CDR1 MNHNS and CDR2 SASEGT. The V gene lost 2 bases and the J gene lost 2 bases, with 13 bases spanning the gap. As DNA, the CDR3 is TGTGCCAGCAGTGAACTCAGTTTGAACGCCTACGAGCAGTACTTC. Translation: CASSELSLNAYEQYF.

This chain connects TRBV12-3 or TRBV12-4 to TRBJ2-5, with 8 bases lining up with TRBD2. This CDR3 has 13 amino acids. J was trimmed by 3 bases and V by 6 bases; bases with no gene match: 3. This chain's CDR3 is CASRLTSEETQYF. DNA for the CDR3: TGTGCCAGCAGACTGACTAGCGAAGAGACCCAGTACTTC.

The chain links TRBV6-2 or TRBV6-3 to TRBJ1-1; D unclear. Trimming cost V 3 bases and J 9 bases, with 8 bases left between them. This CDR3 comprises 11 residues. From germline, CDR1 is MNHEY and CDR2 SVGEGT. For the CDR3, the DNA is TGTGCCAGCAGTTATGCAGGCAAAGCTTTCTTT. Translated, it gives CASSYAGKAFF.

The rearrangement uses TRBV19 and TRBJ1-5; 10 bases map to TRBD1. V lost 7 bases and J lost 4; bases outside the gene matches: 7. Germline CDR1 reads LNHDA; CDR2 reads SQIVND (reference sequence). The CDR3 runs 15 residues. In DNA, the CDR3 is TGTGCCAGTACTATGACAGGGGGCGTGAATCAGCCCCAGCATTTT. This sequence encodes CASTMTGGVNQPQHF.

The chain carries TRBV6-1 and TRBJ2-3, with 10 positions matching TRBD2. The CDR3 spans 15 residues. Germline V gene lookup returns CDR1 MNHNS and CDR2 SASEGT. The V segment lost 7 bases and the J segment 8 bases; nucleotides outside the gene matches: 12. CDR3 coding DNA: TGTGCCAGCAAACAAGAAATAAGACTAGCGGGTACGCAGTATTTT. Its protein product is CASKQEIRLAGTQYF.

The chain is built from TRBV13 and TRBJ1-1, with TRBD1 matching over 7 bases. V lost 3 bases, J lost 8 bases, and 3 bases stayed unmatched. CDR3 length equals 12 residues. Looked up from germline, CDR1 is PRHDT and CDR2 is FYEKMQ (reference sequence). CDR3 region: CASSFGTAEAFF. DNA of the CDR3: TGTGCCAGCAGCTTTGGGACAGCCGAAGCTTTCTTT.

This clone was observed at least ten times. The V and J genes are TRBV3-1 and TRBJ2-1, with D hard to call. This CDR3 is 12 amino acids long. V dropped 1 base and J dropped 6 bases, with 4 bases sitting between them. Germline V gives CDR1 LGHDT, CDR2 YNNKEL (reference sequence). CDR3 loop: CASSQVRNEQFF. The CDR3 nucleotides are TGTGCCAGCAGCCAAGTTCGCAATGAGCAGTTCTTC.

There are many counts of this clone. The rearrangement links TRBV28 to TRBJ2-5, with D uncertain. V was clipped by 10 bases and J by 5 bases, with 14 bases between them. The germline V gene encodes CDR1 MDHEN and CDR2 SYDVKM. The CDR3 spans 12 residues. This chain's CDR3 is CATALGLETQYF. CDR3 sequence (DNA): TGTGCCACAGCTTTGGGTTTGGAGACCCAGTACTTC. The full variable domain, completed using reference TRBV28 and TRBJ2-5, is DVKVTQSSRYLVKRTGEKVFLECVQDMDHENMFWYRQDPGLGLRLIYFSYDVKMKEKGDIPEGYSVSREKKERFSLILESASTNQTSMYLCATALGLETQYFGPGTRLLVL.

J is TRBJ1-4 and V is TRBV3-1, with a possible D match to TRBD1 (6 bases). Germline-derived CDR1 and CDR2 are LGHDT and YNNKEL (reference sequence). This CDR3 is built from 15 residues. V was clipped by 3 bases and J by 5 bases, with 13 bases between them. The CDR3, as DNA: TGTGCCAGCAGCCAGCCGACAGGCTCCAATGAAAAACTGTTTTTT. Translating gives CASSQPTGSNEKLFF.

This clone was counted a few times. This rearrangement joins TRBV29-1 to TRBJ1-1; TRBD1 is a possible D gene (5 bases). V dropped 5 bases and J dropped 2 bases, with 15 bases sitting between them. This CDR3 is built from 14 residues. Germline V lookup: CDR1 SQVTM, CDR2 ANQGSEA. The CDR3 bases are TGCAGCGTTACGGGGCAACGGTGTAACACTGAAGCTTTCTTT. This translates into CSVTGQRCNTEAFF. Full variable domain (rest looked up from reference TRBV29-1 and TRBJ1-1): SAVISQKPSRDICQRGTSLTIQCQVDSQVTMMFWYRQQPGQSLTLIATANQGSEATYESGFVIDKFPISRPNLTFSTLTVSNMSPEDSSIYLCSVTGQRCNTEAFFGQGTRLTVV.

On this clone itself: Since no conserved phenylalanine or tryptophan closes the CDR3, a read error is the likely cause. The gene calls are TRBV29-1 and TRBJ1-2; D gene ambiguous. Per germline, CDR1 SQVTM and CDR2 ANQGSEA. The CDR3 totals 12 residues. Trimming left V 2 bases short and J 7 bases short, with 11 bases between. The chain's CDR3 is CSVEYRPGGYTL. CDR3 sequence (DNA): TGCAGCGTTGAATATCGGCCAGGTGGCTACACCCTC.

This chain links TRBV7-2 with TRBJ2-7, with 9 positions matching TRBD1. Trimming took 5 bases from V and 6 from J; bases not matched to a gene: 8. Germline V lookup: CDR1 SGHTA, CDR2 FQGNSA. CDR3 size: 14 residues. The CDR3 loop is CASSPVTGGGEQYF. CDR3 coding DNA: TGTGCCAGCAGCCCTGTGACAGGGGGTGGCGAGCAGTACTTC.

This clone was seen repeatedly, ten times or more. V is TRBV7-2 and J is TRBJ1-1; 7 bases match TRBD1. With V trimmed by 2 bases and J by 0 bases, 3 bases remained unmatched. This CDR3 is 15 amino acids long. Germline-derived CDR1 and CDR2 are SGHTA and FQGNSA. CDR3 sequence (DNA): TGTGCCAGCAGCTTAAAGGGGGCGTTGAACACTGAAGCTTTCTTT. Encoded protein: CASSLKGALNTEAFF.